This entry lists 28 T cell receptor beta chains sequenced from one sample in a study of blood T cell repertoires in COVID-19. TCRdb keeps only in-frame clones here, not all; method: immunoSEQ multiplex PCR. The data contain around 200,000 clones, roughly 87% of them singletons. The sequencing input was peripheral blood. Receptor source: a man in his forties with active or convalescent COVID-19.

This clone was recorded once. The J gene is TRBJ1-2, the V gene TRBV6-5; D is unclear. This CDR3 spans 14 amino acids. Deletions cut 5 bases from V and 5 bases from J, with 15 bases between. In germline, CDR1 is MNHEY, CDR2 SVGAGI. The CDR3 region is CASSPSQALYGYTF. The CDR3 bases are TGTGCCAGCAGTCCCAGTCAAGCGTTGTATGGCTACACCTTC.

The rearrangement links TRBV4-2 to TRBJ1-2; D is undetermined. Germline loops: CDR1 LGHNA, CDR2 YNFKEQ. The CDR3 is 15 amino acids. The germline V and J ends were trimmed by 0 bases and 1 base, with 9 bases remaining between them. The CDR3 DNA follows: TGTGCCAGCAGCCAAGACCTGACTGATAACTATGGCTACACCTTC. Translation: CASSQDLTDNYGYTF.

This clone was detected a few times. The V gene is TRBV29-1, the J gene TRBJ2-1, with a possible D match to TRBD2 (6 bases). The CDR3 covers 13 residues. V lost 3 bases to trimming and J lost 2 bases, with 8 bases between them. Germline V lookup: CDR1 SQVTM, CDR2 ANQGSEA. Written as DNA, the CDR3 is TGCAGCGTTGATGGGACTCCCTACAATGAGCAGTTCTTC. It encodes CSVDGTPYNEQFF.

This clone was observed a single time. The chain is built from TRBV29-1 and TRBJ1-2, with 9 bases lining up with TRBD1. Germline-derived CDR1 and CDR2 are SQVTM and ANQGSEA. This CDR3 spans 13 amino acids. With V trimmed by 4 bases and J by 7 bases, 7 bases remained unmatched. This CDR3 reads CSVGEDRGRGYTF. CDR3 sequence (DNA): TGCAGCGTTGGCGAGGACAGGGGCCGTGGCTACACCTTC.

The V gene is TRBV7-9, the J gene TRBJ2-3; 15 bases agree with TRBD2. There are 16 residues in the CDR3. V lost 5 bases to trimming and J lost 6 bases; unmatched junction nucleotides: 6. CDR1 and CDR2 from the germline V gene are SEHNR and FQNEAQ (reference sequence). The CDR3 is CASSQGLAGGGDTQYF. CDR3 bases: TGTGCCAGCAGCCAGGGACTAGCGGGGGGCGGCGATACGCAGTATTTT. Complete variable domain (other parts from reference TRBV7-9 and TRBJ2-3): DTGVSQNPRHKITKRGQNVTFRCDPISEHNRLYWYRQTLGQGPEFLTYFQNEAQLEKSRLLSDRFSAERPKGSFSTLEIQRTEQGDSAMYLCASSQGLAGGGDTQYFGPGTRLTVL.

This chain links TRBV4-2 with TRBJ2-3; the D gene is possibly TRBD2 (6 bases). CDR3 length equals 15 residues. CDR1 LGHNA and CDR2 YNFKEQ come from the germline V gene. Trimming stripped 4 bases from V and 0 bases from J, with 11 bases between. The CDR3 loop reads CASSPREASTDTQYF. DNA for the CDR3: TGTGCCAGCAGCCCTAGGGAGGCTAGCACAGATACGCAGTATTTT.

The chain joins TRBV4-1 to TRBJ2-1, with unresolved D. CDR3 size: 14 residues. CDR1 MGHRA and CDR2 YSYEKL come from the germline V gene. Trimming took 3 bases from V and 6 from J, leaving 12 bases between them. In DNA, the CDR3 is TGCGCCAGCAGCCATCTATTAGCCCCCAATGAGCAGTTCTTC. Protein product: CASSHLLAPNEQFF.

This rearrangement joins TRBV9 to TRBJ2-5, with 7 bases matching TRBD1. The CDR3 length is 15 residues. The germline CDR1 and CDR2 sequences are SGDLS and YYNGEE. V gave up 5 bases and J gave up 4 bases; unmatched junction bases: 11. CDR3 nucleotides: TGTGCCAGCAGTTTATCCGGGACAGAGATAGAGACCCAGTACTTC. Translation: CASSLSGTEIETQYF.

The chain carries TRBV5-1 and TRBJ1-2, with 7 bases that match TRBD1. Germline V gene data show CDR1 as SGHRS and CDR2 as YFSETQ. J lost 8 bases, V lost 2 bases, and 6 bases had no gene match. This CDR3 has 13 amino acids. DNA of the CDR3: TGCGCCAGCAGCTTAACGGGACAGCGCGGCTACACCTTC. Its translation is CASSLTGQRGYTF.

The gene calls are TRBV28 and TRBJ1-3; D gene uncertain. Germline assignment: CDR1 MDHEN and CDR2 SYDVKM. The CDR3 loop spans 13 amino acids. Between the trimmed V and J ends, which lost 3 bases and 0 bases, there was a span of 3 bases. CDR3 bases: TGTGCCAGCAGTTTTAGCTCTGGAAACACCATATATTTT. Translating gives CASSFSSGNTIYF.

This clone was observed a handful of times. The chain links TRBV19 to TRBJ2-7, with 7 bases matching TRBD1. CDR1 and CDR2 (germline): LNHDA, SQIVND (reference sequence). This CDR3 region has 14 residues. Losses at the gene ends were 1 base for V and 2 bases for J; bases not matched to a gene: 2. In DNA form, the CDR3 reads TGTGCCAGTAGTATAGTAGGACAGGCCTACGAGCAGTACTTC. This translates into CASSIVGQAYEQYF.

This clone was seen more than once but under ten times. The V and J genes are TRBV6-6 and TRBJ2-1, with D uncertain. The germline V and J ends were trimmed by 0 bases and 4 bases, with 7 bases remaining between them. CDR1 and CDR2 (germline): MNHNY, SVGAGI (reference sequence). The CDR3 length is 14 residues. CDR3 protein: CASSYSRVYNEQFF. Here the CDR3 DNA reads TGTGCCAGCAGTTACTCCCGGGTTTACAATGAGCAGTTCTTC.

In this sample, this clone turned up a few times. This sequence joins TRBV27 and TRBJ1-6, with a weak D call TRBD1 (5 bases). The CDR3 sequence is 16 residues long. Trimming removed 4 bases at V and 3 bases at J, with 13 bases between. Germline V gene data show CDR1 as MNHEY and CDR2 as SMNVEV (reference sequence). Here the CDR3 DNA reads TGTGCCAGCAGTTCGACAGAACTTCTCTATAATTCACCCCTCCACTTT. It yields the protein CASSSTELLYNSPLHF.

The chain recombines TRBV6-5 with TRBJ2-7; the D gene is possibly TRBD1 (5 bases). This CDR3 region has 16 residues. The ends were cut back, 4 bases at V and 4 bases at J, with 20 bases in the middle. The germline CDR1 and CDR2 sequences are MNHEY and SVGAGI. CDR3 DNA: TGTGCCAGCAGTTCAACCAGGGTGAAAATCGGATACGAGCAGTACTTC. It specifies CASSSTRVKIGYEQYF.

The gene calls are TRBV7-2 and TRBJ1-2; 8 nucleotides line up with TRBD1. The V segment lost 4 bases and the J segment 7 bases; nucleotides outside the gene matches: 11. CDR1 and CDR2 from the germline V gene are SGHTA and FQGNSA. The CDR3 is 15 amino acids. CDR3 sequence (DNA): TGTGCCAGCAGCTCTTACATTACTGGACAGGGTGGCTACACCTTC. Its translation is CASSSYITGQGGYTF.

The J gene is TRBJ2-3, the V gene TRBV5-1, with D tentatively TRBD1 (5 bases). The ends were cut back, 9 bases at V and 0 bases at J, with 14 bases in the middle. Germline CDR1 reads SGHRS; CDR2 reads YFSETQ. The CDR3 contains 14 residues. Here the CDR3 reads CATTDTSSTDTQYF. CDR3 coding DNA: TGCGCCACCACGGACACCTCTAGCACAGATACGCAGTATTTT. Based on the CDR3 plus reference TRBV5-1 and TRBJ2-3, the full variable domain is KAGVTQTPRYLIKTRGQQVTLSCSPISGHRSVSWYQQTPGQGLQFLFEYFSETQRNKGNFPGRFSGRQFSNSRSEMNVSTLELGDSALYLCATTDTSSTDTQYFGPGTRLTVL.

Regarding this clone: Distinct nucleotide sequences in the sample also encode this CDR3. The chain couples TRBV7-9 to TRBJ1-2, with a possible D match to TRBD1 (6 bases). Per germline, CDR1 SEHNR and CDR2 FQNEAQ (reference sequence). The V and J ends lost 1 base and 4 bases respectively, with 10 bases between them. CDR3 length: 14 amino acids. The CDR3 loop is CASSLGQGSYGYTF. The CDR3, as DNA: TGTGCCAGCAGCTTAGGCCAGGGGTCCTATGGCTACACCTTC.

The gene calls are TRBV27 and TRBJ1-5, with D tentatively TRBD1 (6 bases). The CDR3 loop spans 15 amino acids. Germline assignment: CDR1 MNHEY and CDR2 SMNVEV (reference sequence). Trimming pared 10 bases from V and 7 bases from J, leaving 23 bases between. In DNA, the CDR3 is TGTGCCACTTCCTTATGGGGGGGGGCCGAACAGCCCCAGCATTTT. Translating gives CATSLWGGAEQPQHF.

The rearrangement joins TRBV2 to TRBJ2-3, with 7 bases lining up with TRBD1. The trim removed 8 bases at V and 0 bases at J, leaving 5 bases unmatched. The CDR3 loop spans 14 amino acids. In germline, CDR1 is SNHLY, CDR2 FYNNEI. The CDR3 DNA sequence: TGTGCCAGCGACAGGGCCCCTAGCACAGATACGCAGTATTTT. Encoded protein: CASDRAPSTDTQYF.

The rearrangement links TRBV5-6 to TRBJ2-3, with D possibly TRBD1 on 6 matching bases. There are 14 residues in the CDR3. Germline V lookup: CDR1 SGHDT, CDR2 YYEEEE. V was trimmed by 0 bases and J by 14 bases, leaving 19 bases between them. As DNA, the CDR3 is TGTGCCAGCAGCTTGGAGACAGGCCGCTATGGAATGTATTTT. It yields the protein CASSLETGRYGMYF. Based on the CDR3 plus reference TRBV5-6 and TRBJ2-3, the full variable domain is DAGVTQSPTHLIKTRGQQVTLRCSPKSGHDTVSWYQQALGQGPQFIFQYYEEEERQRGNFPDRFSGHQFPNYSSELNVNALLLGDSALYLCASSLETGRYGMYFGPGTRLTVL.

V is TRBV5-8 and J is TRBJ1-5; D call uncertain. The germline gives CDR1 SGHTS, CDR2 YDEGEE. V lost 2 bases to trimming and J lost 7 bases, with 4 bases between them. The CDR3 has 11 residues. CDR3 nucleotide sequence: TGTGCCAGCAGCTTTATGCAGCCCCAGCATTTT. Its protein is CASSFMQPQHF. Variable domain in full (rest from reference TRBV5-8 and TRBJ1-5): EAGVTQSPTHLIKTRGQQATLRCSPISGHTSVYWYQQALGLGLQFLLWYDEGEERNRGNFPPRFSGRQFPNYSSELNVNALELEDSALYLCASSFMQPQHFGDGTRLSIL.

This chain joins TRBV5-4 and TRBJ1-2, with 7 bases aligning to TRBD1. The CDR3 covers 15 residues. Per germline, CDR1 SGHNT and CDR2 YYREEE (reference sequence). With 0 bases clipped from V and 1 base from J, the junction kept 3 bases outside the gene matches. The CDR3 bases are TGTGCCAGCAGCTTGGTTGGGACAGTTAACTATGGCTACACCTTC. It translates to CASSLVGTVNYGYTF.

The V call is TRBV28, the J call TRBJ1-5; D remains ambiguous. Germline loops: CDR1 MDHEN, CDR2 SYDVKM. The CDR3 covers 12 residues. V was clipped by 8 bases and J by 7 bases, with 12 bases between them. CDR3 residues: CASGRGGQPQHF. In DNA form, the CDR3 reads TGTGCCAGCGGGAGAGGAGGACAGCCCCAGCATTTT.

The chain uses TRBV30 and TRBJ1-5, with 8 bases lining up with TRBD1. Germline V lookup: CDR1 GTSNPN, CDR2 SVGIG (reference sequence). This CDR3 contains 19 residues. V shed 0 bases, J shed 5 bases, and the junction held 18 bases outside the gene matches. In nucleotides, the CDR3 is TGTGCCTGGAGTGTAAACTTCCGACGACAGGGGATTTTTGATCAGCCCCAGCATTTT. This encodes CAWSVNFRRQGIFDQPQHF.

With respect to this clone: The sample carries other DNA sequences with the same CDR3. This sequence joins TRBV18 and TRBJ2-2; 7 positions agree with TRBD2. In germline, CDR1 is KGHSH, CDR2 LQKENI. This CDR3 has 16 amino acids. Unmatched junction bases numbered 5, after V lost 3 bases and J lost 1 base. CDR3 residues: CASSPRPSGNTGELFF. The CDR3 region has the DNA TGTGCCAGCTCACCCCGGCCTAGCGGGAACACCGGGGAGCTGTTTTTT.

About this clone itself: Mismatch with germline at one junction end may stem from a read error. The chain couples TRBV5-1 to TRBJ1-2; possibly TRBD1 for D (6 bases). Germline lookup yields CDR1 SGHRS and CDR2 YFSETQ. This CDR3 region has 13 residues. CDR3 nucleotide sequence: TGCGCCAGCACCTCCCGGGACACAGACCCGCCGGACTTC. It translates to CASTSRDTDPPDF.

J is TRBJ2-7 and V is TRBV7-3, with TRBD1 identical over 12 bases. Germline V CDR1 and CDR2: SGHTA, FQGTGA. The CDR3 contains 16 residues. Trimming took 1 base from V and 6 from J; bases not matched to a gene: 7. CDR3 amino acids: CASSLRGGQGASEQYF. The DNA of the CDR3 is TGTGCCAGCAGCTTAAGAGGGGGACAGGGGGCGTCCGAGCAGTACTTC.

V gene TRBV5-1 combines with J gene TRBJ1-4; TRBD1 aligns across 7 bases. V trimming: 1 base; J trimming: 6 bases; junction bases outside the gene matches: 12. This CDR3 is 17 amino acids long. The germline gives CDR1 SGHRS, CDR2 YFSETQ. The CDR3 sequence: CASSLSRGRFEDEKLFF. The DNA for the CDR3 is TGCGCCAGCAGCTTGTCCAGGGGGAGATTCGAGGATGAAAAACTGTTTTTT.